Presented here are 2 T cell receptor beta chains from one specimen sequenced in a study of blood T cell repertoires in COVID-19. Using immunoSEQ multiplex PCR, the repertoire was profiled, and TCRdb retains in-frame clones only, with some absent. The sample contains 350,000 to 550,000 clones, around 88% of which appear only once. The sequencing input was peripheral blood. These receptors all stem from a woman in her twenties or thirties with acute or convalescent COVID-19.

CDR3 bases: TGTGCCAGCAGTTTATTGGGGGGGGCGTGGAATGAGCAGTTCTTC. It is translated as CASSLLGGAWNEQFF. V gene TRBV28 combines with J gene TRBJ2-1; weak D call: TRBD2 (7 bases). CDR1 and CDR2 from the germline V gene are MDHEN and SYDVKM. V lost 1 base and J lost 7, with 14 bases in between. The length of the CDR3 is 15 residues.

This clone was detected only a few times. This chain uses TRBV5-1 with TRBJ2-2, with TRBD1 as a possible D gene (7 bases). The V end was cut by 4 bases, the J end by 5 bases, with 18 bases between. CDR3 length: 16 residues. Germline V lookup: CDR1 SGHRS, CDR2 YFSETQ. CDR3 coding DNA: TGCGCCAGCAGCGCGGGACAGCTCAGGGGGACCGGGGAGCTGTTTTTT. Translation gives CASSAGQLRGTGELFF.